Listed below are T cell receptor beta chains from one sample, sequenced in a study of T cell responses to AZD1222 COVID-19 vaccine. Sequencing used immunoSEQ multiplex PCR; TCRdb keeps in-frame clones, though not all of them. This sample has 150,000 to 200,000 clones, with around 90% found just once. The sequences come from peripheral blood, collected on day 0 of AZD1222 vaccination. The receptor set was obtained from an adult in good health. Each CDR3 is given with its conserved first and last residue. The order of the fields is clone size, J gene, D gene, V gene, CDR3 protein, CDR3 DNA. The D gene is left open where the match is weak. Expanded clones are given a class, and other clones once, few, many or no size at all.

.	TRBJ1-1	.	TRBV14	CASSQVRGGEAFF	TGTGCCAGCAGCCAAGTTCGGGGGGGTGAAGCTTTCTTT
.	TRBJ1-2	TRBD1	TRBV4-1	CASSLGAGQGLYGYTF	TGCGCCAGCAGCCTAGGGGCCGGACAGGGGCTTTATGGCTACACCTTC
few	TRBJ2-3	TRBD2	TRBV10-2	CASSDPGLAADTQYF	TGCGCCAGCAGTGACCCGGGACTAGCTGCGGATACGCAGTATTTT
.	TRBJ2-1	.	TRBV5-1	CASSRSGGAAYNEQFF	TGCGCCAGCAGCCGGAGTGGCGGCGCGGCCTACAATGAGCAGTTCTTC
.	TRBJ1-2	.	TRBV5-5	CASSLLSQGRGYGYTF	TGTGCCAGCAGCTTGCTCTCGCAGGGGCGCGGATATGGCTACACCTTC
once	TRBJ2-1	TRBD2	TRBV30	CAWSVGAGAIREQFF	TGTGCCTGGAGTGTAGGAGCGGGAGCAATTCGTGAGCAGTTCTTC
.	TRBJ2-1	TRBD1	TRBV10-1	CASSEFGTGVRNEQFF	TGCGCCAGCAGTGAGTTCGGGACAGGGGTTCGGAATGAGCAGTTCTTC
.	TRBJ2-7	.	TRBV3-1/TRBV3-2	CASSRRHGEYEQYF	TGTGCCAGCAGCCGCCGACACGGGGAATACGAGCAGTACTTC
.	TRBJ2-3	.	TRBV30	CAWKPAVTDTQYF	TGTGCCTGGAAGCCAGCGGTCACAGATACGCAGTATTTT
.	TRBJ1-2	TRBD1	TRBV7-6	CASSLGRASGQGLGGYTF	TGTGCCAGCAGCTTAGGAAGGGCCAGCGGACAGGGATTAGGTGGCTACACCTTC
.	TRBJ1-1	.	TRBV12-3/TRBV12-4	CASRKTGNTEAFF	TGTGCCAGCAGGAAGACAGGAAACACTGAAGCTTTCTTT
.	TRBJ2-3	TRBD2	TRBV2	CASRTGTSVADTQYF	TGTGCCAGCAGAACCGGGACTAGCGTAGCAGATACGCAGTATTTT
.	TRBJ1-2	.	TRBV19	CASSISFGGDVYGYTF	TGTGCCAGTAGTATCTCCTTCGGTGGGGACGTTTATGGCTACACCTTC
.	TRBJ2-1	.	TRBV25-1	CASSVVGRGNEQFF	TGTGCCAGCAGTGTGGTCGGGAGAGGGAATGAGCAGTTCTTC
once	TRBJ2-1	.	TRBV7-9	CASSAGSAEQFF	TGTGCCAGCAGCGCCGGGAGTGCTGAGCAGTTCTTC
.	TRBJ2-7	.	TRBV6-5	CASTRRVNGPYEQYF	TGTGCCAGCACCCGGCGGGTTAATGGGCCCTACGAGCAGTACTTC
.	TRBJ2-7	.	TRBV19	CASGDSTYEQYF	TGTGCCAGTGGAGACAGTACCTACGAGCAGTACTTC
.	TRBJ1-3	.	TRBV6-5	CASSDGWPGNTIYF	TGTGCCAGCAGCGACGGTTGGCCTGGAAACACCATATATTTT
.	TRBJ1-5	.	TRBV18	CASSPDGNSNQPQHF	TGTGCCAGCTCACCAGACGGGAATAGCAATCAGCCCCAGCATTTT
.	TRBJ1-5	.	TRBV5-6	CASSFGGSNQPQHF	TGTGCCAGCAGCTTCGGAGGAAGCAATCAGCCCCAGCATTTT
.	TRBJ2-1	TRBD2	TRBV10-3	CATGGTSVIRENEQFF	TGTGCCACTGGGGGGACTAGCGTCATTCGGGAGAATGAGCAGTTCTTC
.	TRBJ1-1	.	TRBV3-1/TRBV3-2	CASNLRGGAEAFF	TGTGCCAGCAACCTAAGGGGGGGGGCTGAAGCTTTCTTT
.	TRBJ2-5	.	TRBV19	CASSPGGTETQYF	TGTGCCAGTAGTCCGGGGGGCACAGAGACCCAGTACTTC
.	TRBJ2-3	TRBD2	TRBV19	CASSSSGRAQYTQYF	TGTGCCAGTAGCAGTAGCGGGAGGGCCCAATATACGCAGTATTTT
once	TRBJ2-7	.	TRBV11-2	CASSLVVYEQYF	TGTGCCAGCAGCTTAGTAGTATACGAGCAGTACTTC
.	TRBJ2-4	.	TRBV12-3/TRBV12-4	CASSPSKNIQYF	TGTGCCAGCAGTCCCTCAAAAAACATTCAGTACTTC
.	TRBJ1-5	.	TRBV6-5	CAGGSDQPQHF	TGTGCCGGGGGGTCGGATCAGCCCCAGCATTTT
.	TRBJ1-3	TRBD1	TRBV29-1	CSVAGGPGNTIYF	TGCAGCGTTGCAGGGGGTCCGGGAAACACCATATATTTT
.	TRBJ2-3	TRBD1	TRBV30	CAWKGDRGFADTQYF	TGTGCCTGGAAGGGAGACAGGGGATTCGCAGATACGCAGTATTTT
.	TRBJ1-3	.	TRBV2	CASSEGRPISGNTIYF	TGTGCCAGCAGTGAAGGACGGCCAATCTCTGGAAACACCATATATTTT
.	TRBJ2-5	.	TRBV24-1	CATSDSGNQETQYF	TGTGCCACCAGTGATTCAGGAAACCAAGAGACCCAGTACTTC
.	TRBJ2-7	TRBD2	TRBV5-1	CASSWGLAGGPGDYEQYF	TGCGCCAGCAGCTGGGGACTAGCGGGAGGCCCCGGGGACTACGAGCAGTACTTC
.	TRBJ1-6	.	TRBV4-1	CASSQDYNSPLHF	TGCGCCAGCAGCCAAGATTACAATTCACCCCTCCACTTT
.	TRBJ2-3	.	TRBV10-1	CASSVRADTQYF	TGCGCCAGCAGTGTGAGGGCCGATACGCAGTATTTT
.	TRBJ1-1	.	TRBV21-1	CASSKAPGKRRWVTEAFF	TGTGCCAGCAGCAAAGCCCCCGGCAAGCGGCGTTGGGTCACTGAAGCTTTCTTT
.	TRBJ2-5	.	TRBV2	CASSIGGGGGETQYF	TGTGCCAGCAGCATCGGGGGTGGGGGAGGCGAGACCCAGTACTTC
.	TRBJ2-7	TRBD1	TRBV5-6	CASSLGQGYYEQYF	TGTGCCAGCAGCTTGGGACAGGGGTACTACGAGCAGTACTTC
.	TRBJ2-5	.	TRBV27	CASSARGAGTQETQYF	TGTGCCAGCAGTGCCCGGGGAGCGGGGACACAAGAGACCCAGTACTTC
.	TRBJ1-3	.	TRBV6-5	CASIPTRDVGNTIYF	TGTGCCAGCATCCCGACCCGGGACGTAGGAAACACCATATATTTT
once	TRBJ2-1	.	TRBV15	CATSRGGGQVNEQFF	TGTGCCACCAGCAGAGGCGGGGGACAGGTCAATGAGCAGTTCTTC
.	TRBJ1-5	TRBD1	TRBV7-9	CASSQGQGDGQPQHF	TGTGCCAGCAGCCAGGGACAGGGGGACGGTCAGCCCCAGCATTTT
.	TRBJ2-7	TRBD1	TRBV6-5	CASTRGGQGTYEQYF	TGTGCCAGCACGAGGGGGGGACAGGGGACCTACGAGCAGTACTTC
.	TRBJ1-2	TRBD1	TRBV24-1	CATSLGQGDGYTF	TGTGCCACTTCCCTGGGTCAGGGGGACGGCTACACCTTC
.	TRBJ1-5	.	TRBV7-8	CASSLGANTGLNQPQHF	TGTGCCAGCAGCTTAGGGGCCAATACAGGACTCAATCAGCCCCAGCATTTT
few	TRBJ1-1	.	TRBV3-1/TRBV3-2	CASSQVEGGAEAFF	TGTGCCAGCAGCCAAGTGGAGGGGGGAGCTGAAGCTTTCTTT
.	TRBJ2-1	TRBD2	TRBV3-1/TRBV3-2	CASSQGLAGANEQFF	TGTGCCAGCAGCCAAGGACTAGCGGGAGCAAATGAGCAGTTCTTC
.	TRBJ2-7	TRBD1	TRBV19	CASSIRGGLYEQYF	TGTGCCAGTAGTATCCGAGGGGGCCTCTACGAGCAGTACTTC
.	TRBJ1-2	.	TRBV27	CASRPVTGGYTF	TGTGCCAGCAGACCGGTCACGGGCGGCTACACCTTC
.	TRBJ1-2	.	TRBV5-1	CASGPGSRGNGYTF	TGCGCCAGCGGACCAGGGAGTCGCGGTAATGGCTACACCTTC
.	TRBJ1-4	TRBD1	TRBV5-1	CASSLVGGTGVSEKLFF	TGCGCCAGCAGCTTGGTCGGCGGGACAGGGGTGAGCGAAAAACTGTTTTTT
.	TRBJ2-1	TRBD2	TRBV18	CASSPGLAGAYEQFF	TGTGCCAGCTCACCAGGACTAGCGGGAGCCTATGAGCAGTTCTTC
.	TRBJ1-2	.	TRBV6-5	CASSYGRQNYGYTF	TGTGCCAGCAGTTACGGGAGGCAAAACTATGGCTACACCTTC
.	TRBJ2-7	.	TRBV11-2	CASSPSPTRGEQYF	TGTGCCAGCAGCCCAAGCCCTACTAGGGGCGAGCAGTACTTC
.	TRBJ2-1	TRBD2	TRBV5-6	CASSLGAGGPRVEQFF	TGTGCCAGCAGCTTGGGGGCGGGAGGGCCCCGCGTGGAGCAGTTCTTC